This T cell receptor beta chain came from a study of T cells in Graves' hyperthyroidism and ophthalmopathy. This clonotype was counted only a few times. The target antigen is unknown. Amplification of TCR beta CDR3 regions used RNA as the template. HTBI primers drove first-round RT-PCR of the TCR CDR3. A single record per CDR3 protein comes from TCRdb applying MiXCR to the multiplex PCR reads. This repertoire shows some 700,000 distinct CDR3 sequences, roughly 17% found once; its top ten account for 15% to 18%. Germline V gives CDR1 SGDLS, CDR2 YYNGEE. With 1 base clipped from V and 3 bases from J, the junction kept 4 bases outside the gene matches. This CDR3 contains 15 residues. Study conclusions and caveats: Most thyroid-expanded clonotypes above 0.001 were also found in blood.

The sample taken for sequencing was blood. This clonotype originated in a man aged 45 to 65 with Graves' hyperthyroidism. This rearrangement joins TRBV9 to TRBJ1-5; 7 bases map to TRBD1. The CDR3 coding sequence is TGTGCCAGCAGCGTAACCGGGACAGACAATCAGCCCCAGCATTTT. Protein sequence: CASSVTGTDNQPQHF.